A selection of T cell receptor beta chains follows, all from one sample in a study of vaccination and CD4 T cells after COVID-19. No antigen has been assigned to these receptors. TCRdb reprocessed the PCR reads with MiXCR, giving one entry per CDR3 protein. Of fewer than 9,000 distinct CDR3 sequences listed, 73% are singletons. Sequenced: CD4+ T cells from blood, cultured in vitro. These receptors were obtained from a human donor who had recovered from COVID-19. The CDR3 runs from the conserved cysteine through the conserved F or W. Fields, in order: D gene, clone size, V gene, J gene, CDR3 DNA, CDR3 protein. D genes are given only for firm matches. The size of a clone is reported for some rows only, either as once, few or many, or as a class for expanded clones.

D: NA
size: once
V: TRBV19
J: TRBJ2-5
DNA: TGTGCCAGTAGTGCTCGGAGCTTGACTCAAGAGACCCAGTACTTC
CDR3: CASSARSLTQETQYF

D: NA
size: NA
V: TRBV7-9
J: TRBJ1-2
DNA: TGTGCCAGCAGCTCCGAACAGGGTATGCATGGCTACACCTTC
CDR3: CASSSEQGMHGYTF

D: NA
size: NA
V: TRBV19
J: TRBJ1-5
DNA: TGTGCCAGTAGCCCTCCCGAGGCAGGCTATAGCAATCAGCCCCAGCATTTT
CDR3: CASSPPEAGYSNQPQHF

D: NA
size: NA
V: TRBV6-4
J: TRBJ2-3
DNA: TGTGCCAGCAGTGACTCTTATACGCAGTATTTT
CDR3: CASSDSYTQYF

D: TRBD1
size: NA
V: TRBV6-5
J: TRBJ2-3
DNA: TGTGCCGGCAGTTACCCCCTTACAGGGGGCGCAGGGACAGATACGCAGTATTTT
CDR3: CAGSYPLTGGAGTDTQYF

D: NA
size: NA
V: TRBV25-1
J: TRBJ2-3
DNA: TGTGCCAGCAGTGAGGGGGGCACAGATACGCAGTATTTT
CDR3: CASSEGGTDTQYF

D: NA
size: NA
V: TRBV27
J: TRBJ1-2
DNA: TGTGCCAGCAGTCCCGGACGGGACAACTATGGCTACACCTTC
CDR3: CASSPGRDNYGYTF

D: NA
size: NA
V: TRBV6-5
J: TRBJ1-1
DNA: TGTGCCAGCAGTTCTGCCACTGAAGCTTTCTTT
CDR3: CASSSATEAFF

D: NA
size: hyperexpanded
V: TRBV7-9
J: TRBJ1-1
DNA: TGTGCCAGCAGCTCTAGGGGTGTAGGCACTGAAGCTTTCTTT
CDR3: CASSSRGVGTEAFF

D: NA
size: NA
V: TRBV20-1
J: TRBJ1-1
DNA: TGCAGTGCTTTCCAGGGGTCTCTGAACACTGAAGCTTTCTTT
CDR3: CSAFQGSLNTEAFF

D: NA
size: NA
V: TRBV20-1
J: TRBJ2-7
DNA: TGCAGTGCTCCCGCGGCTGGGGTTTACGAGCAGTACTTC
CDR3: CSAPAAGVYEQYF

D: NA
size: NA
V: TRBV24-1
J: TRBJ1-1
DNA: TGTGCCACCAGTGAATATGGGACTGAAGCTTTCTTT
CDR3: CATSEYGTEAFF

D: NA
size: NA
V: TRBV27
J: TRBJ1-1
DNA: TGTGCCAGCAGCTCTACCGGGTCCCCCTTCACTGAAGCTTTCTTT
CDR3: CASSSTGSPFTEAFF

D: NA
size: few
V: TRBV7-8
J: TRBJ1-5
DNA: TGTGCCAGCAGCTTACGACAGGTTAGCAATCAGCCCCAGCATTTT
CDR3: CASSLRQVSNQPQHF

D: TRBD1
size: once
V: TRBV19
J: TRBJ1-2
DNA: TGTGCCAGTAGTACCACGACAGGGAGAGGATATGGCTACACCTTC
CDR3: CASSTTTGRGYGYTF